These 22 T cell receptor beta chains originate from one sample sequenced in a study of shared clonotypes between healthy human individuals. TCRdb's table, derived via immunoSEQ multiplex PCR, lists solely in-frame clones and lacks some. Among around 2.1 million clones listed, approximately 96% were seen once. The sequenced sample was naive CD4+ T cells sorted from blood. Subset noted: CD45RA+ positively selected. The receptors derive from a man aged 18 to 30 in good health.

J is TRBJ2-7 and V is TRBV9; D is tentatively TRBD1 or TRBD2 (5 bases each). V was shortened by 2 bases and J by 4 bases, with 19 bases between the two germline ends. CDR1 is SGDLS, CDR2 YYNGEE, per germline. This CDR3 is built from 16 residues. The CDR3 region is CASSVGDLRAGYEQYF. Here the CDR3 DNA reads TGTGCCAGCAGCGTGGGGGACCTGAGGGCCGGTTACGAGCAGTACTTC.

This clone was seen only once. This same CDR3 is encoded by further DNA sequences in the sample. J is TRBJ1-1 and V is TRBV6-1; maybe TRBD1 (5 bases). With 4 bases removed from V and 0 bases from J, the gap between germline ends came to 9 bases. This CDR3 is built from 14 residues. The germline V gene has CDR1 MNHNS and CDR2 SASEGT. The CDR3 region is CASSVGGMNTEAFF. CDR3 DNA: TGTGCCAGCAGTGTCGGGGGGATGAACACTGAAGCTTTCTTT.

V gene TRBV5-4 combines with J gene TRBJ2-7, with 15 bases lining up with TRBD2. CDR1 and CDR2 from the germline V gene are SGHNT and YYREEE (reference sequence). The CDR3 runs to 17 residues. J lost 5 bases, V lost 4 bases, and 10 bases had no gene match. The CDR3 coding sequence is TGTGCCAGCAGCGCTCCGGGACTAGCGGGAGGAAGGGACGAGCAGTACTTC. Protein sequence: CASSAPGLAGGRDEQYF.

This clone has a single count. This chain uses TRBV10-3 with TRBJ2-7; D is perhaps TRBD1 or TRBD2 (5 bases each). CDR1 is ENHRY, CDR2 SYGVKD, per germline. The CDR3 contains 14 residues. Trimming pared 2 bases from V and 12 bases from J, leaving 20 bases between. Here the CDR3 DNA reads TGTGCCATCAGTGAGCCGCCGGGGCTAATCGATCTGTACTTC. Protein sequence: CAISEPPGLIDLYF.

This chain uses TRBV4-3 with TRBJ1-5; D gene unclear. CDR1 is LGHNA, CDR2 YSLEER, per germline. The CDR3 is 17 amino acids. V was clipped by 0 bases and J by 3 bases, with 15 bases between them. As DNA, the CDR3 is TGCGCCAGCAGCCAAGATTACCAACCGAGTTACAATCAGCCCCAGCATTTT. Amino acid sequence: CASSQDYQPSYNQPQHF.

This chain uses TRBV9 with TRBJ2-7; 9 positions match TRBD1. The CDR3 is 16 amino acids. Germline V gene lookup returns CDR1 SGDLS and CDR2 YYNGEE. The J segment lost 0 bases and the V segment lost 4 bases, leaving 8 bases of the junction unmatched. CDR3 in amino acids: CASSRRQGDSSYEQYF. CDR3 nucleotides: TGTGCCAGCAGCAGACGACAGGGGGATAGCTCCTACGAGCAGTACTTC.

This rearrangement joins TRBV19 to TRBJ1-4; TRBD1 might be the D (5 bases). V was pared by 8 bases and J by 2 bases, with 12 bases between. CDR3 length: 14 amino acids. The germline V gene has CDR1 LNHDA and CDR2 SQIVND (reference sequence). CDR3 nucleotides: TGTGCCAGTGTCGGGAGGGGCACTAATGAAAAACTGTTTTTT. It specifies CASVGRGTNEKLFF.

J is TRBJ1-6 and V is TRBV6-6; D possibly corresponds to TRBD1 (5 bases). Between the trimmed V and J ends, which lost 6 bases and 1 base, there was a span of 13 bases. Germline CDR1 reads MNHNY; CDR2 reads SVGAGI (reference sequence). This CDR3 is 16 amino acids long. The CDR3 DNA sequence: TGTGCCAGCAGGGACTGGGGGGGGTCCTATAATTCACCCCTCCACTTT. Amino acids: CASRDWGGSYNSPLHF.

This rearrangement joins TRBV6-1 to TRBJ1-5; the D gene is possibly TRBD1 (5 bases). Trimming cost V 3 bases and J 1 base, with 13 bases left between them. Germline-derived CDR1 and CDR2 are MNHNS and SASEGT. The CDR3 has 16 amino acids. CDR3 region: CASSDLGRRSNQPQHF. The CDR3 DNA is TGTGCCAGCAGTGATTTGGGACGGAGGAGCAATCAGCCCCAGCATTTT.

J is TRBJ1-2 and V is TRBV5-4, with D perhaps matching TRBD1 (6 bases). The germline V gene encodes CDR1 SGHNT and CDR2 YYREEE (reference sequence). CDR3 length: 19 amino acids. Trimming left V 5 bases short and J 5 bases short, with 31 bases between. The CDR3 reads CASSSPRGPGAAGTYGYTF. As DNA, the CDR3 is TGTGCCAGCAGTAGCCCTAGGGGCCCGGGGGCCGCGGGGACATATGGCTACACCTTC.

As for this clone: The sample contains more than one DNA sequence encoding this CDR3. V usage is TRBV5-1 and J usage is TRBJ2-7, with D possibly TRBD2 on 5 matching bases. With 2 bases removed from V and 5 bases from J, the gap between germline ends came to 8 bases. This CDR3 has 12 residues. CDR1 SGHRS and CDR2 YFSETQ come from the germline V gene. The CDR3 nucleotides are TGCGCCAGCAGCTTAGGTAGCGACGAGCAGTACTTC. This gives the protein CASSLGSDEQYF.

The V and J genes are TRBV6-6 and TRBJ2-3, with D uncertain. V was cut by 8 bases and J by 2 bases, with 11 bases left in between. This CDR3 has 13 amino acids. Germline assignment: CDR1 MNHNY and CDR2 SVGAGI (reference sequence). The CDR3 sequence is CASGGRATDTQYF. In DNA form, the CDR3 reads TGTGCCAGCGGCGGAAGGGCCACAGATACGCAGTATTTT.

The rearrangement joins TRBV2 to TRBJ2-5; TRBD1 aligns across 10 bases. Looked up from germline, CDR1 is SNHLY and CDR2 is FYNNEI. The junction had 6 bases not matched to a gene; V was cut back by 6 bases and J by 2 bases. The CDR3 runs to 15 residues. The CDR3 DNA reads TGTGCCAGCAGAGCCGACAGGGGGCTACAAGAGACCCAGTACTTC. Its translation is CASRADRGLQETQYF. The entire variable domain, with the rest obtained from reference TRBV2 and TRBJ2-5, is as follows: EPEVTQTPSHQVTQMGQEVILRCVPISNHLYFYWYRQILGQKVEFLVSFYNNEISEKSEIFDDQFSVERPDGSNFTLKIRSTKLEDSAMYFCASRADRGLQETQYFGPGTRLLVL.

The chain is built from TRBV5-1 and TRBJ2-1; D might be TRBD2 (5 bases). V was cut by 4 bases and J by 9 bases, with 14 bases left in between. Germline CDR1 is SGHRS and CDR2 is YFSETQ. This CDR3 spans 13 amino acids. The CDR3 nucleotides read TGCGCCAGCAGCCTTACGAGTGCGGGTGAGCAGTTCTTC. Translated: CASSLTSAGEQFF.

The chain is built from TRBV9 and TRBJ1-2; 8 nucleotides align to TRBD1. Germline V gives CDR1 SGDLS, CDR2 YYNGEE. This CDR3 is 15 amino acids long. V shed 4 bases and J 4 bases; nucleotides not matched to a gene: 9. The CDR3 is CASSSRQGIFYGYTF. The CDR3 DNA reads TGTGCCAGCAGCAGCCGACAGGGGATCTTCTATGGCTACACCTTC.

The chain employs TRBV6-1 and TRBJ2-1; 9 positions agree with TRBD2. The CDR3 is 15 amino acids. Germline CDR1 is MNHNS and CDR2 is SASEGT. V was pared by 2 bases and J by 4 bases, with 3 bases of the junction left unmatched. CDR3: CASSERGRDYNEQFF. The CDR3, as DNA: TGTGCCAGCAGTGAACGCGGGAGGGATTACAATGAGCAGTTCTTC.

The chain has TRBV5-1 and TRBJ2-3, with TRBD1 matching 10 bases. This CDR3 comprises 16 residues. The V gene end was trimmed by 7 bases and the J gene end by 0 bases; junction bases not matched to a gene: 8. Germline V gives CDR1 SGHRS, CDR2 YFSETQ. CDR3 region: CASSGDRGASTDTQYF. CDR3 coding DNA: TGCGCCAGCTCAGGGGACAGGGGAGCTAGCACAGATACGCAGTATTTT.

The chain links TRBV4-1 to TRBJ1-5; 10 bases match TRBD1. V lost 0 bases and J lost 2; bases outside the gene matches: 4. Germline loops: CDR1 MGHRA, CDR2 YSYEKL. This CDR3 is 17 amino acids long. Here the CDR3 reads CASSQEAGQGGNQPQHF. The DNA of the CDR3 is TGCGCCAGCAGCCAAGAAGCCGGACAGGGGGGCAATCAGCCCCAGCATTTT.

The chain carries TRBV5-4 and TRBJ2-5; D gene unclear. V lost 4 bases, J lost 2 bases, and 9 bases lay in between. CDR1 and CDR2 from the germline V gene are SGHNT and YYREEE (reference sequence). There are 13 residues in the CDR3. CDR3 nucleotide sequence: TGTGCCAGCAGCGGCGGCATACAAGAGACCCAGTACTTC. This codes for CASSGGIQETQYF. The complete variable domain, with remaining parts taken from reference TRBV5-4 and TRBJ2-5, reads ETGVTQSPTHLIKTRGQQVTLRCSSQSGHNTVSWYQQALGQGPQFIFQYYREEENGRGNFPPRFSGLQFPNYSSELNVNALELDDSALYLCASSGGIQETQYFGPGTRLLVL.

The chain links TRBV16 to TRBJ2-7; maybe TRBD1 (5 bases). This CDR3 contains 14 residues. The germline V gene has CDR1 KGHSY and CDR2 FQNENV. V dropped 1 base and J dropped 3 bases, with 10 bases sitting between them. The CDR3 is CASSQLRQLYEQYF. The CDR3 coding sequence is TGTGCCAGCAGCCAATTACGACAGCTCTACGAGCAGTACTTC.

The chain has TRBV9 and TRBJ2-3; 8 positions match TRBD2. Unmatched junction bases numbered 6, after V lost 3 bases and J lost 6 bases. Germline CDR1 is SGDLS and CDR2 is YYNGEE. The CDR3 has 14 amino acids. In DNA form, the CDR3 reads TGTGCCAGCAGCGGCCGGGGGGGCTGGGATACGCAGTATTTT. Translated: CASSGRGGWDTQYF.

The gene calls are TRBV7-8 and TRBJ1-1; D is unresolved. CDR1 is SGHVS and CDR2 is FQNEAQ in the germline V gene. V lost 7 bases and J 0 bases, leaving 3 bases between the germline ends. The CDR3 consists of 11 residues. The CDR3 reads CASTMNTEAFF. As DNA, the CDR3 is TGTGCCAGCACAATGAACACTGAAGCTTTCTTT. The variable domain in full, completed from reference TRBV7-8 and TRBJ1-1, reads GAGVSQSPRYKVAKRGQDVALRCDPISGHVSLFWYQQALGQGPEFLTYFQNEAQLDKSGLPSDRFFAERPEGSVSTLKIQRTQQEDSAVYLCASTMNTEAFFGQGTRLTVV.